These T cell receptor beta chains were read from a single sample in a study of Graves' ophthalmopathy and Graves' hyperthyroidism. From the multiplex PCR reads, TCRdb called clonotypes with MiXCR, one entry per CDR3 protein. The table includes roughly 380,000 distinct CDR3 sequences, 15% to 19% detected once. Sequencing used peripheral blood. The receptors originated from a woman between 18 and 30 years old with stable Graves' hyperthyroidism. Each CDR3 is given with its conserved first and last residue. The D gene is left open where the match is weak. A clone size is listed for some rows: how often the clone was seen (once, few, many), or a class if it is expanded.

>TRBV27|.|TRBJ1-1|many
TGTGCCAGCATGCGAGTTCAAATCGGGAACGCGGTCACTGAAGCTTTCTTT
CASMRVQIGNAVTEAFF
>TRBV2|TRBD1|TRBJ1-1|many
TGTGCCAGCAGTGAAAGGACAGGGGGAAGCGCTGAAGCTTTCTTT
CASSERTGGSAEAFF
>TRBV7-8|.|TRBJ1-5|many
TGTGCCAGCAGCTTAGATACTATTAATCAGCCCCAGCATTTT
CASSLDTINQPQHF
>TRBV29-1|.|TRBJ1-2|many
TGCAGCGTTGAGGGGAATGGCTACACCTTC
CSVEGNGYTF
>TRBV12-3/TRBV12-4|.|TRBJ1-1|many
TGTGCCAGCAGTCATCGGACTGAAGCTTTCTTT
CASSHRTEAFF
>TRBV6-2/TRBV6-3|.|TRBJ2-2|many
TGTGCCAGCAGATTTTCAGGGTGGTACACCGGGGAGCTGTTTTTT
CASRFSGWYTGELFF
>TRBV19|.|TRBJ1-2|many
TGTGCCAGTAGTACTACCTATGGCTACACCTTC
CASSTTYGYTF
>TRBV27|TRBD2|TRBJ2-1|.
TGTGCCAGCAGCCAAGGGTCGGGGGGTGCTGAGCAGTTCTTC
CASSQGSGGAEQFF
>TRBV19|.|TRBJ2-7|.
TGTGCCAGTAGTAGAGGATCAGGGGTAACCTACGAGCAGTACTTC
CASSRGSGVTYEQYF
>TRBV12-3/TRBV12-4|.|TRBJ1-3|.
TGTGCCAGCAGTTTATGGGGTGCCGGAAACACCATATATTTT
CASSLWGAGNTIYF
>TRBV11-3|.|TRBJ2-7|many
TGTGCCAGCAGCCTCGAGGAGGGTTCAAATTACGAGCAGTACTTC
CASSLEEGSNYEQYF
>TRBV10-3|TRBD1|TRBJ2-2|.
TGTGCCATCAGCGAGTGGACAGGGGGAGACACCGGGGAGCTGTTTTTT
CAISEWTGGDTGELFF
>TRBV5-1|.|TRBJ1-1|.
TGCGCCAGCAGCTTTGTCGGGCCGACGAACACTGAAGCTTTCTTT
CASSFVGPTNTEAFF
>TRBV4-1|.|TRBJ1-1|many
TGCGCCAGCAGCCAAGTGGGTAGGAGGGGCGCAGGAGCTTTCTTT
CASSQVGRRGAGAFF
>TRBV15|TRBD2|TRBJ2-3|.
TGTGCCACCAGCAGGAGCCTTCTAGCGGGAACTAGCACAGATACGCAGTATTTT
CATSRSLLAGTSTDTQYF
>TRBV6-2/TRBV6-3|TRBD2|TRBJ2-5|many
TGTGCCAGCAGTTACTCAATTCGTCGAGCGGGGGATAGCGTCACCCAGTACTTC
CASSYSIRRAGDSVTQYF
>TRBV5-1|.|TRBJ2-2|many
TGCGCCAGCAGCTTACCGGGAATGGTCACCGGGGAGCTGTTTTTT
CASSLPGMVTGELFF
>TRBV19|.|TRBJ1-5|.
TGTGCCAGTACCCTAAGAGGGGCTGGAAGCCAGCCCCAGCATTTT
CASTLRGAGSQPQHF
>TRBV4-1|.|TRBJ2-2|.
TGCGCCAGCAGCCAAGAGGGCTGGGGGGCCCCGAACACCGGGGAGCTGTTTTTT
CASSQEGWGAPNTGELFF
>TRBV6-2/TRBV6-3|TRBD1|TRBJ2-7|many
TGTGCCAGCGGACGAACAGGGGGCGGGTACGAGCAGTACTTC
CASGRTGGGYEQYF
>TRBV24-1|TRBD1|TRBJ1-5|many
TGTGCCACCAGTGACCCGGACAGGGCCCAGCCCCAGCATTTT
CATSDPDRAQPQHF
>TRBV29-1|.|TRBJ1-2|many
TGCAGCGTTGAACCCGGAGGAGGGGGTGGCTACACCTTC
CSVEPGGGGGYTF
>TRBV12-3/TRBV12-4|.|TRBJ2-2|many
TGTGCCAGCAGCCCTGGGGGGCTGCGGGACACCGGGGAGCTGTTTTTT
CASSPGGLRDTGELFF
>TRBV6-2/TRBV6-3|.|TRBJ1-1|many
TGTGCCAGCAGGGAGAACACTGAAGCTTTCTTT
CASRENTEAFF
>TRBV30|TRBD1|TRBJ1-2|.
TGTGCCTGGAGTGCCGGGACAGACAACAACTATGGCTACACCTTC
CAWSAGTDNNYGYTF
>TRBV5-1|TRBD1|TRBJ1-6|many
TGCGCCAGCAGCGTTGGAGGGGGCTCTAATTCACCCCTCCACTTT
CASSVGGGSNSPLHF
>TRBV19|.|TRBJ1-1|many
TGTGCCAGTAACCCCCGGGGAGAGGGTAAGGGCACTGAAGCTTTCTTT
CASNPRGEGKGTEAFF
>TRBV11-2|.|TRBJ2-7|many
TGTGCCAGCAGCCCGGTCGGGATTATGGGCTACGAGCAGTACTTC
CASSPVGIMGYEQYF
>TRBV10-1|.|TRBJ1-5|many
TGCGCCAGCAAAGCGGCAGGCCCCCTATATAGCAATCAGCCCCAGCATTTT
CASKAAGPLYSNQPQHF
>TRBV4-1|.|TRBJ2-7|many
TGCGCCAGCAGCACCCACTCCGAGCAGTACTTC
CASSTHSEQYF
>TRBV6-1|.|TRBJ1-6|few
TGTGCCAGCAGCGAGGGGGGGGGCGAGTATTCACCCCTCCACTTT
CASSEGGGEYSPLHF
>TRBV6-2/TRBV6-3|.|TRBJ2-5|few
TGTGCCAGCAGTTCGACGGTACAAGAGATCCAGTACTTC
CASSSTVQEIQYF
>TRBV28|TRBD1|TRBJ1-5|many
TGTGCCAGCAGTGACAGGGCGAGGCAGCCCCAGCATTTT
CASSDRARQPQHF
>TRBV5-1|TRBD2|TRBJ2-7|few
TGCGCCAGCAGCCCGCGGGGGGGCTCTCCCTACGAGCAGTACTTC
CASSPRGGSPYEQYF
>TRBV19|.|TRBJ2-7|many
TGTGCCAGTAAGAGGGCAGGGTCAACCTACGAGCAGTACTTC
CASKRAGSTYEQYF
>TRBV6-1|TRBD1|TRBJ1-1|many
TGTGCCAGCAGACCGCCACAGGGGGCGGCTTTCTTT
CASRPPQGAAFF
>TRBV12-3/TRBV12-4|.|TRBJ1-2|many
TGTGCCAGCAGTTTGGGTAGTGGCTACACCTTC
CASSLGSGYTF
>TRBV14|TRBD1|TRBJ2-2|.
TGTGCCAGCAGCCAAGAGACAGGGAGTCTTAGGACCGGGGAGCTGTTTTTT
CASSQETGSLRTGELFF
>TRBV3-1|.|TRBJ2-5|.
TGTGCCAGCAGCCAAGAGAACGGGGGTGATGAGACCCAGTACTTC
CASSQENGGDETQYF
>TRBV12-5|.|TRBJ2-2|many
TGTGCTAGTGGTTTGGCACGGACATTGAACACCGGGGAGCTGTTTTTT
CASGLARTLNTGELFF